Reported below is one T cell receptor beta chain. This sample is drawn from a study of shared clonotypes between healthy human individuals. Study context: Every donor yielded three CD4 naive, three CD4 memory, two CD8 naive and one CD8 memory plate.

Measured with immunoSEQ multiplex PCR; TCRdb has only the in-frame clones, and not every one. Of 2 million to 2.5 million clones detected, over 85% appear once; the ten largest clones hold 0.35% to 0.45%. CDR1 MNHEY and CDR2 SMNVEV come from the germline V gene (reference sequence). The CDR3 loop spans 11 amino acids. V was shortened by 5 bases and J by 4 bases, with 3 bases between the two germline ends. This receptor was identified in a man between 18 and 35 years old in good health. Some clones in this sample may be carry-over from other donors' samples. V and J are TRBV27 and TRBJ1-5; D call uncertain. Sample: naive CD4+ T cells from PBMCs. Regarding subset: CD45RA+ positively selected. Written as DNA, the CDR3 is TGTGCCAGCAGTACAAATCAGCCCCAGCATTTT. It translates to CASSTNQPQHF.